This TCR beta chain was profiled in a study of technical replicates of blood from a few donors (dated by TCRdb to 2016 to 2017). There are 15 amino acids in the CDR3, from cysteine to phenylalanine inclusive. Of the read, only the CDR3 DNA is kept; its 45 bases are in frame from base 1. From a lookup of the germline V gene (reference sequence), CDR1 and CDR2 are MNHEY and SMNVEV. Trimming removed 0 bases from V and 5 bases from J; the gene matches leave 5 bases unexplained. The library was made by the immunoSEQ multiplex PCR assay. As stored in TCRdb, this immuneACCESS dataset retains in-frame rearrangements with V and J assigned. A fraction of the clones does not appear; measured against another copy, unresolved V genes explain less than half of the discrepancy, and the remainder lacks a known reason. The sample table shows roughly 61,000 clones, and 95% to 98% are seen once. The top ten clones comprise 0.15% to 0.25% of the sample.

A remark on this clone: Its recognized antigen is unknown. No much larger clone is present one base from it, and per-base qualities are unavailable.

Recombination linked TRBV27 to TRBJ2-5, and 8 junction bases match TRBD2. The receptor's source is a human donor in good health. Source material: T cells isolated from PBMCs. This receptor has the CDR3 CASSLSPGGYETQYF. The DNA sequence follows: TGTGCCAGCAGTTTATCTCCGGGAGGGTATGAGACCCAGTACTTC.